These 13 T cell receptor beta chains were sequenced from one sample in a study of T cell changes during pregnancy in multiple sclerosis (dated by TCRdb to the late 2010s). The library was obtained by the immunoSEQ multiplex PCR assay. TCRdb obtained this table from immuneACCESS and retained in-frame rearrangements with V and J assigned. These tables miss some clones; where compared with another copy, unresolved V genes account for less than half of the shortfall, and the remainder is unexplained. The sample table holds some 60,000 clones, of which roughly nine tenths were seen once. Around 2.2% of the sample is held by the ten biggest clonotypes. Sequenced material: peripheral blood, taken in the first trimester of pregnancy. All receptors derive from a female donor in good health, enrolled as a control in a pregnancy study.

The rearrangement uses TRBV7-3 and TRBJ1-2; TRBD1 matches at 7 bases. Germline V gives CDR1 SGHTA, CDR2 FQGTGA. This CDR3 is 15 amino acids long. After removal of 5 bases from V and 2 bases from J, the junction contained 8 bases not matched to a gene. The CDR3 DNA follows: TGTGCCAGCAGCCCGACCGGACAGGCGAACTATGGCTACACCTTC. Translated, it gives CASSPTGQANYGYTF.

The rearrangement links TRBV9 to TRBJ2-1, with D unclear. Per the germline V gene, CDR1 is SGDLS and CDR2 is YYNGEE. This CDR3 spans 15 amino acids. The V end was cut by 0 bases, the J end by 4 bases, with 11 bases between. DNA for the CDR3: TGTGCCAGCAGCGTAGGTCAGCGCGCTTACAATGAGCAGTTCTTC. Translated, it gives CASSVGQRAYNEQFF.

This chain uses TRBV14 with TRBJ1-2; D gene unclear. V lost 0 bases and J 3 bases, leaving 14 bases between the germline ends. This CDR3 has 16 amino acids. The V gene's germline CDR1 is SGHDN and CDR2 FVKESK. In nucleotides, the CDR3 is TGTGCCAGCAGCCAAGATTTGGAGGGTTTCTACTATGGCTACACCTTC. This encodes CASSQDLEGFYYGYTF.

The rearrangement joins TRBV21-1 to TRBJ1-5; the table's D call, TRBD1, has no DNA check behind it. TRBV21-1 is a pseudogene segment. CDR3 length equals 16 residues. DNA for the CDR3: TGTGCCAGCAGCTGGGTCCAGGGGCAAGGAGATCAGCCCCAGCATTTT. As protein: CASSWVQGQGDQPQHF.

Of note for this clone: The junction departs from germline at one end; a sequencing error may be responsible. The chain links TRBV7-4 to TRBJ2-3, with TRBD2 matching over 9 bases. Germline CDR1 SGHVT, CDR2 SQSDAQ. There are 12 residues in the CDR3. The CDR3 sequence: CASSLQVAGDTF. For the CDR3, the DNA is TGTGCCAGCAGCCTTCAGGTAGCGGGGGACACTTTT.

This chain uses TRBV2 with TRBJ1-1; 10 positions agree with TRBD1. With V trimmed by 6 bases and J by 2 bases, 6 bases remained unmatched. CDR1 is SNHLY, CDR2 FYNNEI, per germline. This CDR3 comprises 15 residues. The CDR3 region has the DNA TGTGCCAGCAGCCGGGACAGGGGACAAAACACTGAAGCTTTCTTT. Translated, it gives CASSRDRGQNTEAFF.

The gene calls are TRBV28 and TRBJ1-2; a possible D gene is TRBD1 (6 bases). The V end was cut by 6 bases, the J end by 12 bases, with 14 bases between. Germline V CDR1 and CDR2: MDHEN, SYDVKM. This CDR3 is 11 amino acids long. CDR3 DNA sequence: TGTGCCAGCAGCGGAACAGGGCAGGACACCTTC. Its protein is CASSGTGQDTF.

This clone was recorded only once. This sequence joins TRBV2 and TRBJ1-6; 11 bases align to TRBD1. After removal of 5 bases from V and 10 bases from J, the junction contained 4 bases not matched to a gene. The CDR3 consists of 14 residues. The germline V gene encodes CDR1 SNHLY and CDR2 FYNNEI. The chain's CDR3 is CASSRDRGGSPLHF. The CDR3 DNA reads TGTGCCAGCAGTCGGGACAGGGGGGGCTCACCCCTCCACTTT.

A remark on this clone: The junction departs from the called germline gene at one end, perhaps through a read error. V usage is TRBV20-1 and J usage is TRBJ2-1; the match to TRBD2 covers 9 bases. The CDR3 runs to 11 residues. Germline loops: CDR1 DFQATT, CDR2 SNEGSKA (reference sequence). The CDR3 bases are TGCAGTGCTAAGCTCGGGACTAGCTGGATCTTC. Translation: CSAKLGTSWIF.

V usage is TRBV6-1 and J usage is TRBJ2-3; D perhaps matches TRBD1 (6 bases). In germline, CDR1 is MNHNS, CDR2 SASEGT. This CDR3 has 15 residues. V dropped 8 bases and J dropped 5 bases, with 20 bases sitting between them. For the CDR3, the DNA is TGTGCCAGCGCCCACTCACAGGGACGATTAGATACGCAGTATTTT. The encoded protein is CASAHSQGRLDTQYF.

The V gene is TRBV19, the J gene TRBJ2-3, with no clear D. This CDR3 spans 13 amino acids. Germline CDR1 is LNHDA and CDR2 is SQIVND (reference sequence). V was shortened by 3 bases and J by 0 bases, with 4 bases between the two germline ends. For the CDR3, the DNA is TGTGCCAGTAGTATGACAAGCACAGATACGCAGTATTTT. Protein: CASSMTSTDTQYF.

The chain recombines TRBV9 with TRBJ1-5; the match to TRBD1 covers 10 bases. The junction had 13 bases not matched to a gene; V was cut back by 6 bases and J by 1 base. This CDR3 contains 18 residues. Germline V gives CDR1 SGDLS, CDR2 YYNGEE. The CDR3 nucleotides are TGTGCCAGCACCCATGGGACAGGGGCACGGGTAAGCAATCAGCCCCAGCATTTT. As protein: CASTHGTGARVSNQPQHF.

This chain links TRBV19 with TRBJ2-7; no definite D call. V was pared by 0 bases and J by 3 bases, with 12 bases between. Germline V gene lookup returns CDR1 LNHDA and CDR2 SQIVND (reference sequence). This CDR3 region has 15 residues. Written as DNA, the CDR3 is TGTGCCAGTAGTATAGATGGCAGGCCCAACTACGAGCAGTACTTC. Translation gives CASSIDGRPNYEQYF.